These 23 T cell receptor beta chains came from one sample sequenced in a study of blood T cell repertoires in COVID-19 (dated by TCRdb to 2020 to 2022). The library was made by the immunoSEQ multiplex PCR assay. TCRdb retrieved this table from immuneACCESS and kept in-frame rearrangements only. Not all clones are present; in checked studies, unresolved V genes account for under half, and no reason is known for the remainder. The sample table records approximately 210,000 clones; roughly 87% of these occur just once. The top ten hold under 2% of the sample. The sample consisted of peripheral blood. These TCRs come from a man in his forties with active or convalescent COVID-19.

This chain connects TRBV13 to TRBJ2-1; D is ambiguous. The germline V gene encodes CDR1 PRHDT and CDR2 FYEKMQ (reference sequence). V was shortened by 2 bases and J by 3 bases, with 2 bases between the two germline ends. The CDR3 has 12 amino acids. CDR3 nucleotide sequence: TGTGCCAGCAGCTTACACTACAATGAGCAGTTCTTC. Amino acids: CASSLHYNEQFF.

This chain connects TRBV2 to TRBJ2-3; the D gene is possibly TRBD2 (6 bases). The CDR3 length is 13 residues. V gave up 2 bases and J gave up 6 bases, with 9 bases separating them. In germline, CDR1 is SNHLY, CDR2 FYNNEI. CDR3 bases: TGTGCCAGCAGTGAAATTCGGGGGGATACGCAGTATTTT. Translation gives CASSEIRGDTQYF.

The V and J genes are TRBV6-1 and TRBJ1-6; D remains ambiguous. The germline V gene has CDR1 MNHNS and CDR2 SASEGT. This CDR3 has 15 amino acids. Trimming stripped 7 bases from V and 6 bases from J, with 16 bases between. CDR3 coding DNA: TGTGCCAGCATCCAACCCCGGGAGCCTAATTCACCCCTCCACTTT. This sequence encodes CASIQPREPNSPLHF.

This chain links TRBV2 with TRBJ1-1; no firm D call. This CDR3 is built from 13 residues. V was cut by 6 bases and J by 1 base, with 9 bases left in between. Germline V gene sequence: CDR1 SNHLY, CDR2 FYNNEI. This chain's CDR3 is CASSPRQNTEAFF. CDR3 coding DNA: TGTGCCAGCAGCCCCAGACAGAACACTGAAGCTTTCTTT.

This chain connects TRBV12-3 or TRBV12-4 to TRBJ1-1; no clear D gene. The CDR3 length is 13 residues. Trimming shortened V by 7 bases and J by 9 bases, and 18 bases separated the two germline ends. For the CDR3, the DNA is TGTGCCAGCACCCCAGGAAGCTCCCCACAAGCTTTCTTT. Its protein is CASTPGSSPQAFF.

The rearrangement links TRBV2 to TRBJ1-2, with D uncertain. The germline V and J ends were trimmed by 8 bases and 6 bases, with 13 bases remaining between them. This CDR3 has 12 amino acids. Germline V gives CDR1 SNHLY, CDR2 FYNNEI. The DNA for the CDR3 is TGTGCCAGCCTCCGGGAATGGGATGGCTACACCTTC. The encoded protein is CASLREWDGYTF. Drawing the rest from reference TRBV2 and TRBJ1-2, the complete variable domain is EPEVTQTPSHQVTQMGQEVILRCVPISNHLYFYWYRQILGQKVEFLVSFYNNEISEKSEIFDDQFSVERPDGSNFTLKIRSTKLEDSAMYFCASLREWDGYTFGSGTRLTVV.

V gene TRBV30 combines with J gene TRBJ2-6; 7 positions agree with TRBD1. The junction had 2 bases not matched to a gene; V was cut back by 4 bases and J by 2 bases. CDR1 is GTSNPN and CDR2 is SVGIG in the germline V gene (reference sequence). CDR3 length equals 14 residues. The CDR3 here is CAWTTGAGANVLTF. The CDR3 bases are TGTGCCTGGACTACAGGGGCTGGGGCCAACGTCCTGACTTTC.

This sequence joins TRBV6-5 and TRBJ1-2; TRBD1 might be the D (6 bases). The V and J ends lost 6 bases and 4 bases respectively, with 18 bases between them. The CDR3 spans 15 residues. Germline V gene lookup returns CDR1 MNHEY and CDR2 SVGAGI. DNA of the CDR3: TGTGCCAGCAGGGGCGGACAGTCAGGGAGCTATGGCTACACCTTC. This translates into CASRGGQSGSYGYTF.

The chain recombines TRBV7-3 with TRBJ2-7; TRBD1 is a possible D gene (6 bases). V lost 2 bases and J lost 2, with 10 bases in between. The CDR3 covers 14 residues. CDR1 and CDR2 (germline): SGHTA, FQGTGA. The CDR3 DNA reads as TGTGCCAGCAGCTTACAAGGGGGAGCCTACGAGCAGTACTTC. Its protein product is CASSLQGGAYEQYF.

The sample holds a few counts of this clone. V is TRBV10-1 and J is TRBJ1-2; 7 bases are a match to TRBD1. Germline CDR1 is WNHNN and CDR2 is SYGVQD (reference sequence). V shed 0 bases and J 0 bases; nucleotides not matched to a gene: 7. The CDR3 consists of 17 residues. DNA for the CDR3: TGCGCCAGCAGTGAGTCTCAGGACAGGAGACCTAACTATGGCTACACCTTC. It specifies CASSESQDRRPNYGYTF.

V and J are TRBV5-1 and TRBJ2-2; no reliable D call. The germline V and J ends were trimmed by 3 bases and 7 bases, with 19 bases remaining between them. This CDR3 spans 16 amino acids. Per germline, CDR1 SGHRS and CDR2 YFSETQ. CDR3 protein: CASSSTPQGEDGELFF. CDR3 sequence (DNA): TGCGCCAGCAGCTCTACACCCCAAGGAGAGGACGGGGAGCTGTTTTTT.

The chain carries TRBV27 and TRBJ2-7, with 9 bases aligning to TRBD2. The CDR3 spans 13 residues. V was pared by 6 bases and J by 6 bases, with 6 bases of the junction left unmatched. Germline assignment: CDR1 MNHEY and CDR2 SMNVEV (reference sequence). In DNA, the CDR3 is TGTGCCAGCAGCCCGGGACTAGCTAGCGAGCAGTACTTC. Amino acid sequence: CASSPGLASEQYF.

The chain has TRBV20-1 and TRBJ2-1; 10 bases align to TRBD2. This CDR3 region has 10 residues. Germline CDR1 DFQATT, CDR2 SNEGSKA (reference sequence). DNA of the CDR3: TGCAGAGTAGCGGGAGGTGAGCAGTTCTTC. Translating gives CRVAGGEQFF.

V usage is TRBV28 and J usage is TRBJ1-1; D is unclear. The CDR3 runs to 13 residues. CDR1 is MDHEN and CDR2 is SYDVKM in the germline V gene. Deletions cut 4 bases from V and 1 base from J, with 7 bases between. CDR3 sequence: CASSYRKNTEAFF. DNA for the CDR3: TGTGCCAGCAGTTATAGAAAGAACACTGAAGCTTTCTTT.

V and J are TRBV27 and TRBJ2-7, with TRBD1 matching over 7 bases. The CDR3 has 15 amino acids. The trim removed 2 bases at V and 1 base at J, leaving 5 bases unmatched. CDR1 and CDR2 from the germline V gene are MNHEY and SMNVEV (reference sequence). DNA of the CDR3: TGTGCCAGCAGTTTAGTAGGGGGCCTATCCTACGAGCAGTACTTC. Residues: CASSLVGGLSYEQYF.

This chain joins TRBV10-2 and TRBJ1-2; maybe TRBD1 (6 bases). In germline, CDR1 is WSHSY, CDR2 SAAADI. The CDR3 totals 15 residues. V lost 6 bases, J lost 4 bases, and 18 bases lay in between. The CDR3 sequence is CASSERLQGIYGYTF. The CDR3 nucleotides read TGCGCCAGCAGCGAGAGACTACAGGGTATCTATGGCTACACCTTC.

The genes are TRBV20-1 and TRBJ2-7; possible D gene TRBD2, 6 bases. The length of the CDR3 is 14 residues. Germline-derived CDR1 and CDR2 are DFQATT and SNEGSKA (reference sequence). V was cut by 3 bases and J by 1 base, with 13 bases left in between. CDR3 sequence (DNA): TGCAGTGCTAGTGATAGCGGTCTGTCCTACGAGCAGTACTTC. It encodes CSASDSGLSYEQYF.

The chain couples TRBV30 to TRBJ1-1; D is undetermined. The germline V gene has CDR1 GTSNPN and CDR2 SVGIG (reference sequence). The CDR3 spans 13 residues. V was clipped by 4 bases and J by 0 bases, with 9 bases between them. The CDR3: CAWTADMNTEAFF. CDR3 DNA sequence: TGTGCCTGGACGGCGGATATGAACACTGAAGCTTTCTTT.

The V and J genes are TRBV7-2 and TRBJ1-6; TRBD1 matches at 8 bases. The CDR3 runs to 15 residues. Trimming cost V 5 bases and J 8 bases; bases outside gene matches: 8. Per the germline V gene, CDR1 is SGHTA and CDR2 is FQGNSA. DNA for the CDR3: TGTGCCAGCAGCGTCCGCGGACAGGGTGATTCACCCCTCCACTTT. Translation gives CASSVRGQGDSPLHF.

This clone was picked up a small number of times. The chain employs TRBV5-1 and TRBJ1-1, with a possible D match to TRBD1 (6 bases). This CDR3 is 16 amino acids long. Germline lookup yields CDR1 SGHRS and CDR2 YFSETQ. The V gene lost 0 bases and the J gene lost 1 base, with 13 bases spanning the gap. For the CDR3, the DNA is TGCGCCAGCAGCTTGGTAGCGGGGGCCCAGAACACTGAAGCTTTCTTT. Its translation: CASSLVAGAQNTEAFF.

The J gene is TRBJ2-4, the V gene TRBV5-6; D gene uncertain. Germline CDR1 SGHDT, CDR2 YYEEEE. V lost 4 bases and J 0 bases, leaving 8 bases between the germline ends. The CDR3 runs 14 residues. CDR3 DNA: TGTGCCAGCAGCCTGTGGCTAGCCAAAAACATTCAGTACTTC. Protein sequence: CASSLWLAKNIQYF.

This chain connects TRBV13 to TRBJ2-7; 7 bases are shared with TRBD1. J lost 2 bases, V lost 7 bases, and 8 bases had no gene match. The CDR3 contains 14 residues. Germline-derived CDR1 and CDR2 are PRHDT and FYEKMQ (reference sequence). CDR3 nucleotides: TGTGCCAGCAACATAGACAGGGCGCCCTACGAGCAGTACTTC. Translating it yields CASNIDRAPYEQYF.

The chain recombines TRBV27 with TRBJ2-3, with 11 bases that match TRBD2. This CDR3 has 14 residues. Germline V gene sequence: CDR1 MNHEY, CDR2 SMNVEV (reference sequence). The ends lost 5 bases at V and 5 bases at J; junction bases unmatched: 3. The CDR3 spells CASSPGTSGDTQYF. CDR3 nucleotide sequence: TGTGCCAGCAGTCCAGGGACTAGCGGAGATACGCAGTATTTT.